The 27 T cell receptor beta chains reported below all come from one sample, sequenced in a study of cytomegalovirus exposure and HLA in healthy donors. Primers for the PCR totalled 60 Vbeta and 13 Jbeta. Some clones are missing from TCRdb's copy, which holds only in-frame ones; the method was immunoSEQ multiplex PCR. The data show roughly 110,000 clones, roughly 70% seen once. The sample consisted of PBMCs. Every receptor here comes from a woman in her forties in good health and CMV-seropositive.

The chain has TRBV6-5 and TRBJ1-3; D is undetermined. V was clipped by 6 bases and J by 1 base, with 13 bases between them. The CDR3 sequence is 15 residues long. The germline CDR1 and CDR2 sequences are MNHEY and SVGAGI. CDR3 amino acids: CASSLSRWSGNTIYF. The CDR3 DNA follows: TGTGCCAGCAGCCTCTCTAGGTGGTCTGGAAACACCATATATTTT.

V is TRBV6-4 and J is TRBJ2-3; 10 nucleotides agree with TRBD2. Looked up from germline, CDR1 is MRHNA and CDR2 is SNTAGT. V lost 3 bases and J lost 0; bases outside the gene matches: 3. There are 16 residues in the CDR3. The CDR3 coding sequence is TGTGCCAGCAGTGAGTCTAGCGGGGGTAGCACAGATACGCAGTATTTT. It is translated as CASSESSGGSTDTQYF.

The rearrangement uses TRBV6-5 and TRBJ1-1; a weak D match, TRBD1 (5 bases). V lost 7 bases to trimming and J lost 0 bases, with 9 bases between them. From germline, CDR1 is MNHEY and CDR2 SVGAGI. The CDR3 has 13 amino acids. CDR3 region: CASTKGLNTEAFF. The CDR3 coding sequence is TGTGCCAGCACCAAGGGGTTGAACACTGAAGCTTTCTTT.

The chain carries TRBV5-1 and TRBJ2-3; D is ambiguous. V lost 0 bases, J lost 2 bases, and 10 bases lay in between. Germline lookup yields CDR1 SGHRS and CDR2 YFSETQ. This CDR3 has 15 amino acids. In nucleotides, the CDR3 is TGCGCCAGCAGCTTGGGATTAGCCGTCACAGATACGCAGTATTTT. Its translation is CASSLGLAVTDTQYF. The variable domain in full, completed from reference TRBV5-1 and TRBJ2-3, reads KAGVTQTPRYLIKTRGQQVTLSCSPISGHRSVSWYQQTPGQGLQFLFEYFSETQRNKGNFPGRFSGRQFSNSRSEMNVSTLELGDSALYLCASSLGLAVTDTQYFGPGTRLTVL.

V is TRBV5-3 and J is TRBJ1-2; 7 bases agree with TRBD1. TRBV5-3 counts as an open reading frame of uncertain function. This CDR3 is built from 15 residues. V lost 4 bases and J lost 2; bases outside the gene matches: 8. As DNA, the CDR3 is TGTGCCAGAAGCCCAAACAGGGGTTCAAACTATGGCTACACCTTC. Amino acid sequence: CARSPNRGSNYGYTF.

The CDR3 sequence: CASRLPGTENNEQFF. The CDR3 DNA follows: TGCGCCAGCAGATTACCCGGGACAGAGAACAATGAGCAGTTCTTC. The gene calls are TRBV5-1 and TRBJ2-1, with TRBD1 identical over 7 bases. CDR1 and CDR2 from the germline V gene are SGHRS and YFSETQ. J was trimmed by 5 bases and V by 5 bases; bases with no gene match: 10. The CDR3 runs 15 residues.

The rearrangement links TRBV7-9 to TRBJ1-1, with D perhaps matching TRBD1 (6 bases). Germline V gene data show CDR1 as SEHNR and CDR2 as FQNEAQ (reference sequence). The CDR3 is 13 residues long. Trimming pared 3 bases from V and 8 bases from J, leaving 13 bases between. The CDR3 is CASSLDSVPEAFF. As DNA, the CDR3 is TGTGCCAGCAGCTTGGACAGCGTTCCGGAAGCTTTCTTT.

The chain combines TRBV7-8 with TRBJ1-3; no clear D gene. Germline V gene sequence: CDR1 SGHVS, CDR2 FQNEAQ. V was trimmed by 2 bases and J by 0 bases, leaving 14 bases between them. The CDR3 totals 17 residues. CDR3 nucleotides: TGTGCCAGCAGCTTACAATTCCTAAAGAGCTCTGGAAACACCATATATTTT. Amino acids: CASSLQFLKSSGNTIYF.

The V gene is TRBV18, the J gene TRBJ1-1; maybe TRBD1 (6 bases). The length of the CDR3 is 15 residues. Germline lookup yields CDR1 KGHSH and CDR2 LQKENI. The V gene lost 5 bases and the J gene lost 1 base, with 14 bases spanning the gap. The CDR3 is CASSNRVSKNTEAFF. In DNA form, the CDR3 reads TGTGCCAGCTCAAACAGGGTCTCTAAGAACACTGAAGCTTTCTTT.

V and J are TRBV10-1 and TRBJ2-3; 7 bases are a match to TRBD1. Germline values: CDR1 WNHNN, CDR2 SYGVQD (reference sequence). After removal of 6 bases from V and 4 bases from J, the junction contained 10 bases not matched to a gene. The CDR3 spans 15 residues. The CDR3 loop reads CASRKDRTISDTQYF. In nucleotides, the CDR3 is TGCGCCAGCAGGAAGGACAGGACGATCTCAGATACGCAGTATTTT.

The CDR3 DNA follows: TGTGCCTGGAGTCAACACTACGAGCAGTACTTC. Its translation: CAWSQHYEQYF. V usage is TRBV30 and J usage is TRBJ2-7; D is unresolved. The V gene lost 2 bases and the J gene lost 3 bases, with 5 bases spanning the gap. This CDR3 region has 11 residues. CDR1 is GTSNPN and CDR2 is SVGIG in the germline V gene (reference sequence).

This clone was seen a single time. CDR3 in amino acids: CAWSVYPPGQGYEQYF. CDR3 in DNA: TGTGCCTGGAGTGTATATCCCCCGGGACAGGGGTACGAGCAGTACTTC. The chain is built from TRBV30 and TRBJ2-5; TRBD1 matches at 10 bases. Matching the DNA end better, TRBJ2-7 makes the J call doubtful. CDR3 size: 16 residues. Germline assignment: CDR1 GTSNPN and CDR2 SVGIG (reference sequence).

The rearrangement joins TRBV5-1 to TRBJ1-1; 10 bases fit TRBD1. V lost 4 bases to trimming and J lost 1 base; unmatched junction nucleotides: 7. The CDR3 spans 16 residues. The germline V gene has CDR1 SGHRS and CDR2 YFSETQ. The CDR3 region is CASSPGQGTRNTEAFF. As DNA, the CDR3 is TGCGCCAGCAGCCCGGGACAGGGGACGCGGAACACTGAAGCTTTCTTT.

V usage is TRBV4-1 and J usage is TRBJ2-3; the match to TRBD2 covers 7 bases. The CDR3 is made up of 16 amino acids. With V trimmed by 4 bases and J by 0 bases, 7 bases remained unmatched. CDR1 is MGHRA and CDR2 is YSYEKL in the germline V gene. The CDR3 coding sequence is TGCGCCAGCAGCCGCGGACTAGGCCAGAGCACAGATACGCAGTATTTT. It is translated as CASSRGLGQSTDTQYF.

The gene calls are TRBV6-5 and TRBJ2-5; D not resolved. V lost 6 bases and J lost 7, with 12 bases in between. Germline V gene sequence: CDR1 MNHEY, CDR2 SVGAGI. This CDR3 is built from 12 residues. The CDR3 DNA is TGTGCCAGCAGCTCGACTCCCACGACCCAGTACTTC. This gives the protein CASSSTPTTQYF.

The count of this clone is one. The chain carries TRBV6-5 and TRBJ1-2, with D possibly matching TRBD1 (5 bases). The CDR3 totals 15 residues. Trimming cost V 0 bases and J 8 bases, with 16 bases left between them. CDR1 is MNHEY, CDR2 SVGAGI, per germline. CDR3 DNA sequence: TGTGCCAGCAGTTACTCGAGTAAGGGGAATTTGGGCTACACCTTC. Translation gives CASSYSSKGNLGYTF.

The genes are TRBV6-5 and TRBJ1-4; D may be TRBD1 (5 bases). V was cut by 6 bases and J by 3 bases, with 11 bases left in between. The CDR3 has 14 amino acids. CDR1 and CDR2 (germline): MNHEY, SVGAGI. In DNA, the CDR3 is TGTGCCAGCAGAAATGGGGGGTCTAATGAAAAACTGTTTTTT. Its protein product is CASRNGGSNEKLFF.

This chain uses TRBV18 with TRBJ2-7; 8 bases are shared with TRBD2. The germline gives CDR1 KGHSH, CDR2 LQKENI. V was pared by 2 bases and J by 4 bases, with 10 bases of the junction left unmatched. The CDR3 length is 16 residues. The CDR3 coding sequence is TGTGCCAGCTCACCAGGGGTGAGCGGGGGATTTTACGAGCAGTACTTC. Translated: CASSPGVSGGFYEQYF. Drawing the rest from reference TRBV18 and TRBJ2-7, the complete variable domain is NAGVMQNPRHLVRRRGQEARLRCSPMKGHSHVYWYRQLPEEGLKFMVYLQKENIIDESGMPKERFSAEFPKEGPSILRIQQVVRGDSAAYFCASSPGVSGGFYEQYFGPGTRLTVT.

V gene TRBV6-5 combines with J gene TRBJ2-7; 7 nucleotides line up with TRBD1. The CDR3 consists of 14 residues. The V segment lost 5 bases and the J segment 2 bases; nucleotides outside the gene matches: 6. Looked up from germline, CDR1 is MNHEY and CDR2 is SVGAGI. CDR3: CASSLGTAAYEQYF. The CDR3 coding sequence is TGTGCCAGCAGTCTCGGGACAGCAGCCTACGAGCAGTACTTC.

The chain uses TRBV28 and TRBJ2-7; 11 bases map to TRBD2. V lost 5 bases, J lost 5 bases, and 5 bases stayed unmatched. This CDR3 has 14 residues. CDR1 and CDR2 from the germline V gene are MDHEN and SYDVKM. The CDR3 nucleotides read TGTGCCAGCAGTCGTAGCGGGGGGGCACACGAGCAGTACTTC. Protein sequence: CASSRSGGAHEQYF.

This clone was detected only once. J is TRBJ1-5 and V is TRBV19; D is unresolved. V dropped 0 bases and J dropped 4 bases, with 10 bases sitting between them. There are 15 residues in the CDR3. CDR1 is LNHDA, CDR2 SQIVND, per germline (reference sequence). CDR3 amino acids: CASSIDWSTNQPQHF. CDR3 sequence (DNA): TGTGCCAGTAGTATAGATTGGTCAACAAATCAGCCCCAGCATTTT.

The chain is built from TRBV4-1 and TRBJ1-3; D is undetermined. The CDR3 is 15 residues long. Germline assignment: CDR1 MGHRA and CDR2 YSYEKL. The V end lost 4 bases, the J end lost 4 bases, and 14 bases lay between the germline ends. The CDR3 loop is CASSPGTDWGNTIYF. DNA for the CDR3: TGCGCCAGCAGCCCCGGAACGGACTGGGGAAACACCATATATTTT.

The chain has TRBV9 and TRBJ2-3, with D hard to call. Germline CDR1 SGDLS, CDR2 YYNGEE. CDR3 length equals 16 residues. V lost 0 bases, J lost 1 base, and 12 bases lay in between. As DNA, the CDR3 is TGTGCCAGCAGCGTAGGTGTGCTGCCGGGCACAGATACGCAGTATTTT. Translating gives CASSVGVLPGTDTQYF.

The V gene is TRBV5-6, the J gene TRBJ1-2, with unresolved D. The V and J ends lost 7 bases and 5 bases respectively, with 9 bases between them. The germline V gene has CDR1 SGHDT and CDR2 YYEEEE. The CDR3 runs 11 residues. The CDR3 DNA reads TGTGCCAGCTCACTCCGGTATGGCTACACCTTC. Amino acid sequence: CASSLRYGYTF.

The chain joins TRBV29-1 to TRBJ2-1, with 9 bases identical to TRBD1. V was clipped by 7 bases and J by 4 bases; unmatched bases: 8. The length of the CDR3 is 14 residues. Per the germline V gene, CDR1 is SQVTM and CDR2 is ANQGSEA. CDR3 residues: CSASRTGVYNEQFF. CDR3 bases: TGCAGCGCCTCTCGGACAGGGGTATACAATGAGCAGTTCTTC.

The chain combines TRBV5-1 with TRBJ1-2; D perhaps matches TRBD1 (5 bases). CDR3 length: 13 residues. V lost 0 bases and J lost 8, with 11 bases in between. CDR1 and CDR2 from the germline V gene are SGHRS and YFSETQ. The CDR3 DNA is TGCGCCAGCAGCTTGGCAGGGATGGGAGGCTACACCTTC. The encoded protein is CASSLAGMGGYTF.

The V gene is TRBV7-9, the J gene TRBJ2-6; D gene uncertain. Germline CDR1 reads SEHNR; CDR2 reads FQNEAQ (reference sequence). The CDR3 extends over 18 amino acids. V lost 2 bases and J lost 0, with 14 bases in between. The CDR3 bases are TGTGCCAGCAGCTTACTAGTTCCCCGCAGCTCTGGGGCCAACGTCCTGACTTTC. It is translated as CASSLLVPRSSGANVLTF. The full variable domain, rest sourced from reference TRBV7-9 and TRBJ2-6, is DTGVSQNPRHKITKRGQNVTFRCDPISEHNRLYWYRQTLGQGPEFLTYFQNEAQLEKSRLLSDRFSAERPKGSFSTLEIQRTEQGDSAMYLCASSLLVPRSSGANVLTFGAGSRLTVL.